This TCR beta chain was captured in a study of blood T cell repertoires in COVID-19. Some clones are missing from TCRdb's copy, which holds only in-frame ones; the method was immunoSEQ multiplex PCR. The table has almost 200,000 clones, around 92% seen once. Germline V gives CDR1 SGHRS, CDR2 YFSETQ. This CDR3 is 14 amino acids long. The junction had 4 bases not matched to a gene; V was cut back by 2 bases and J by 4 bases. Participants came from roughly 25 US areas, aged about 18 to 95 years. Allocation to cohorts depended on clinical history reported by the participants. Resolution of symptoms, clearance, or two negative PCRs was present in recovered Cohort 3 donors.

The chain employs TRBV5-1 and TRBJ1-1, with 8 bases identical to TRBD1. The clonotype comes from a woman aged 18-29 years who had recovered from COVID-19. The sequencing sample was made of PBMCs or T cells enriched from blood (not recorded which). In nucleotides, the CDR3 is TGCGCCAGCAGCTTCGACAGGGGAGGCACTGAAGCTTTCTTT. It specifies CASSFDRGGTEAFF.